A selection of T cell receptor beta chains follows, all from one sample in a study of a mutant IDH1 vaccine in newly diagnosed glioma. What these receptors recognize is not known. Some clones are missing from TCRdb's copy, which holds only in-frame ones; the method was immunoSEQ multiplex PCR. There are roughly 120,000 clones in the sample; just under 80% occur only once, and less than 7% lies in the top ten. Source: PBMCs, taken from a glioma patient whose treatment included an IDH1 peptide vaccine. These receptors all stem from a man between 35 and 55 years old with glioma. The CDR3 runs from the conserved cysteine through the conserved F or W. Each record gives: J gene, V gene, clone size, D gene, CDR3 protein, CDR3 DNA. A D gene is named only where the DNA matches it firmly. Some rows mark clone size as missing; the rest say once, few, many or name a class of expanded clone.

J: TRBJ2-7
V: TRBV6-6
size: NA
D: TRBD2
CDR3: CASSNTHGGAYEQYF
DNA: TGTGCCAGCAGTAATACCCACGGGGGGGCCTACGAGCAGTACTTC

J: TRBJ2-2
V: TRBV30
size: NA
D: TRBD1
CDR3: CAWSRQGRDGELFF
DNA: TGTGCCTGGAGTAGACAGGGCCGAGACGGGGAGCTGTTTTTT

J: TRBJ2-7
V: TRBV28
size: NA
D: NA
CDR3: CASGPWDEQYF
DNA: TGTGCCAGCGGCCCGTGGGACGAGCAGTACTTC

J: TRBJ2-3
V: TRBV27
size: NA
D: TRBD2
CDR3: CASSLGERDTDTQYF
DNA: TGTGCCAGCAGTTTGGGGGAGCGGGACACAGATACGCAGTATTTT

J: TRBJ1-1
V: TRBV18
size: NA
D: NA
CDR3: CASSPVPNTEAFF
DNA: TGTGCCAGCTCACCGGTCCCTAACACTGAAGCTTTCTTT

J: TRBJ1-6
V: TRBV27
size: NA
D: NA
CDR3: CASSLSRGRSPLHF
DNA: TGTGCCAGCAGTTTAAGCAGGGGAAGGTCACCCCTCCACTTT

J: TRBJ2-3
V: TRBV4-1
size: NA
D: NA
CDR3: CASSQGTWVDTDTQYF
DNA: TGCGCCAGCAGCCAGGGGACTTGGGTGGACACAGATACGCAGTATTTT

J: TRBJ2-5
V: TRBV9
size: NA
D: TRBD1
CDR3: CASSVQQGDWETQYF
DNA: TGTGCCAGCAGCGTGCAACAGGGGGATTGGGAGACCCAGTACTTC

J: TRBJ1-2
V: TRBV18
size: NA
D: NA
CDR3: CASSLKTGNGYTF
DNA: TGTGCCAGCTCCCTCAAAACAGGGAATGGCTACACCTTC

J: TRBJ2-7
V: TRBV9
size: NA
D: TRBD1
CDR3: CASSVGQDPSYEQYF
DNA: TGTGCCAGCAGCGTCGGACAGGACCCCTCCTACGAGCAGTACTTC

J: TRBJ1-5
V: TRBV28
size: NA
D: NA
CDR3: CASSLISGANQPQHF
DNA: TGTGCCAGCAGTTTAATATCAGGGGCCAATCAGCCCCAGCATTTT

J: TRBJ1-1
V: TRBV4-2
size: few
D: TRBD1
CDR3: CASSMDRGQNTEAFF
DNA: TGTGCCAGCAGCATGGACAGGGGGCAGAACACTGAAGCTTTCTTT

J: TRBJ2-7
V: TRBV4-1
size: NA
D: TRBD2
CDR3: CASSRETSGTLHEQYF
DNA: TGCGCCAGCAGCCGAGAAACTAGCGGGACACTCCATGAGCAGTACTTC

J: TRBJ2-1
V: TRBV6-5
size: NA
D: NA
CDR3: CASSYGQNEQFF
DNA: TGTGCCAGCAGTTACGGGCAGAATGAGCAGTTCTTC

J: TRBJ2-5
V: TRBV2
size: NA
D: NA
CDR3: CAMLGQKETQYF
DNA: TGTGCCATGTTAGGACAGAAAGAGACCCAGTACTTC

J: TRBJ2-2
V: TRBV19
size: few
D: NA
CDR3: CASRTTGELFF
DNA: TGTGCCAGTAGGACCACCGGGGAGCTGTTTTTT

J: TRBJ1-2
V: TRBV7-9
size: few
D: NA
CDR3: CASRTPGAERGYTF
DNA: TGTGCCAGCAGAACACCCGGGGCCGAGAGGGGCTACACCTTC

J: TRBJ2-1
V: TRBV29-1
size: NA
D: NA
CDR3: CSAKGTYYEQFF
DNA: TGCAGCGCCAAGGGGACTTATTATGAGCAGTTCTTC

J: TRBJ2-3
V: TRBV5-4
size: NA
D: NA
CDR3: CASSPLLAETDTQYF
DNA: TGTGCCAGCAGCCCTCTCCTCGCGGAGACAGATACGCAGTATTTT

J: TRBJ2-5
V: TRBV7-9
size: NA
D: NA
CDR3: CASGRAGNQETQYF
DNA: TGTGCCAGCGGCAGAGCGGGTAACCAAGAGACCCAGTACTTC

J: TRBJ2-5
V: TRBV28
size: NA
D: NA
CDR3: CASSSNTLDRRDMRETQYF
DNA: TGTGCCAGCAGCTCGAATACCCTGGACCGGCGGGATATGAGAGAGACCCAGTACTTC

J: TRBJ1-4
V: TRBV4-2
size: medium-sized
D: NA
CDR3: CASSQDPTLGRAEKLFF
DNA: TGTGCCAGCAGCCAAGATCCCACCTTAGGACGAGCTGAAAAACTGTTTTTT